A single count supports the clone carrying this T cell receptor (beta chain). Other DNA variants within this sample encode the same CDR3. This record belongs to a study of blood T cell repertoires in COVID-19. The wider study: The origin of the acute and convalescent COVID-19 samples was the United States, Italy and Spain. T cells, B-cell-depleted T cells, or PBMCs provided the cDNA or gDNA that served as material.

The CDR3 is 13 residues long. Germline V gives CDR1 LNHDA, CDR2 SQIVND (reference sequence). V dropped 3 bases and J dropped 0 bases, with 6 bases sitting between them. In the original workflow: Estimated nucleated cell counts came from reference gene primer amplification. Profiled with immunoSEQ multiplex PCR; TCRdb holds only in-frame clones, not every one. D and trimming were read from the DNA, whereas the V and J calls and clone size are those reported in that table. Here the sample spans 130,000 to 150,000 clones, 85% to 90% being singletons. The specimen sequenced was peripheral blood. This clonotype was sampled from a man aged 45-65 years with active or convalescent COVID-19. This chain links TRBV19 with TRBJ2-7; D unclear. CDR3 protein: CASSIGSSYEQYF. CDR3 bases: TGTGCCAGTAGTATTGGCAGCTCCTACGAGCAGTACTTC.